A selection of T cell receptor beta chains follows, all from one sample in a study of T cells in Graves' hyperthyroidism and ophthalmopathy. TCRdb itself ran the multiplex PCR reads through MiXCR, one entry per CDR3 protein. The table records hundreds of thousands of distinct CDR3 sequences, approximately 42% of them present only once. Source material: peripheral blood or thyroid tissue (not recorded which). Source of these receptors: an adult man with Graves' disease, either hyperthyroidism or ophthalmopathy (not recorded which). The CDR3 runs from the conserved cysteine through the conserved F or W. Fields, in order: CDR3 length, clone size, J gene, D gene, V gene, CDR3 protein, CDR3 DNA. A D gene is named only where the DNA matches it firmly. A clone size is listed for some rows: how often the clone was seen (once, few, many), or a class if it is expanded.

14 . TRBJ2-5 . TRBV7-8 CASSLSFRMETQYF TGTGCCAGCAGCTTAAGCTTTCGGATGGAGACCCAGTACTTC
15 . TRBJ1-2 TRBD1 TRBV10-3 CAIGQGVISDYGYTF TGTGCCATCGGACAGGGGGTAATCTCGGACTATGGCTACACCTTC
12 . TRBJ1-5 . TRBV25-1 CASKGLRERQHF TGTGCCAGCAAGGGGCTGCGCGAGCGCCAGCATTTT
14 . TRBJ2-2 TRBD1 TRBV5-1 CASRTDRFTGELFF TGCGCCAGCAGGACGGACAGGTTCACCGGGGAGCTGTTTTTT
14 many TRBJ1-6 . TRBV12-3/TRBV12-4 CASSQADRNSPLHF TGTGCCAGCAGCCAAGCCGACAGAAATTCACCCCTCCACTTT
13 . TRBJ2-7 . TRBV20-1 CSASRAGSYEQYF TGCAGTGCCAGCAGGGCAGGTTCCTACGAGCAGTACTTC
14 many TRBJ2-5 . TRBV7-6 CASSGRGKGETQYF TGTGCCAGCAGCGGGCGCGGGAAGGGAGAGACCCAGTACTTC
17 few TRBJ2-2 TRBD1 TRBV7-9 CASSKGPGQENTGELFF TGTGCCAGCAGCAAGGGACCGGGACAGGAGAACACCGGGGAGCTGTTTTTT
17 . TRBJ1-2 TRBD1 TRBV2 CASSYPRQGRANYGYTF TGTGCCAGCAGTTACCCTAGACAGGGTAGGGCTAACTATGGCTACACCTTC
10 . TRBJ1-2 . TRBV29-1 CSVRVSGNTF TGCAGCGTTAGGGTCTCTGGAAACACCTTC
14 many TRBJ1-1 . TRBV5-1 CASSLAGRNTEAFF TGTGCCAGCAGCTTGGCGGGGAGGAACACTGAAGCTTTCTTT
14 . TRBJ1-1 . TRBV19 CASSIYGRDTEAFF TGTGCCAGTAGTATCTATGGGAGGGACACTGAAGCTTTCTTT
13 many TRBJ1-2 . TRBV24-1 CATSDLAGDGYTF TGTGCCACCAGTGATTTAGCGGGGGACGGCTACACCTTC
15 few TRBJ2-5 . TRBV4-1 CASSQEAVSAETQYF TGCGCCAGCAGCCAAGAGGCAGTATCGGCAGAGACCCAGTACTTC
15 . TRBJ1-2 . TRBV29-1 CSSTQDSFPNYGYTF TGCAGCAGTACCCAGGACAGCTTCCCTAACTATGGCTACACCTTC
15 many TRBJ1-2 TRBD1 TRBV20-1 CSARVGQGLGYGYTF TGCAGTGCTAGGGTTGGACAGGGATTAGGCTATGGCTACACCTTC
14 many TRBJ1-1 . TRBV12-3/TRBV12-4 CASRQDPGTDEAFF TGTGCCAGCAGACAGGATCCCGGGACGGATGAAGCTTTCTTT
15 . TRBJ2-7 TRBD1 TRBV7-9 CASSRGQGLFYEQYF TGTGCCAGCAGCAGGGGACAGGGGTTGTTCTACGAGCAGTACTTC
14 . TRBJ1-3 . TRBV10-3 CAISVGVTRNTIYF TGTGCCATCAGTGTGGGGGTTACAAGGAACACCATATATTTT
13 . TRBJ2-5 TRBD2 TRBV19 CASSIQLAETQYF TGTGCCAGTAGTATTCAACTAGCGGAGACCCAGTACTTC
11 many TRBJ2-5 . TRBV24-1 CATSDGGTQYF TGTGCCACCAGTGATGGTGGGACCCAGTACTTC
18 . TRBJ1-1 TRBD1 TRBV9 CASSVVGTGSVGGTEAFF TGTGCCAGCAGCGTAGTCGGGACAGGGTCGGTTGGCGGCACTGAAGCTTTCTTT
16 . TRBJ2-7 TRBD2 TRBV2 CASSDWTSGTSYEQYF TGTGCCAGCAGTGATTGGACTAGCGGGACCTCCTACGAGCAGTACTTC
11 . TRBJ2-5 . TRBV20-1 CSEQQSGTQYF TGCAGCGAACAACAATCCGGGACCCAGTACTTC
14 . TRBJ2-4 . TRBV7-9 CASSLTGAKNIQYF TGTGCCAGCAGCTTAACCGGGGCCAAAAACATTCAGTACTTC
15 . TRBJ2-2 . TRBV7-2 CASSGRAASHGELLF TGTGCCAGCAGCGGGAGAGCGGCTTCACACGGGGAGCTGCTTTTT
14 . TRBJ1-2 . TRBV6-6 CASSYSETAYGYTF TGTGCCAGCAGTTACTCTGAAACGGCTTATGGCTACACCTTC
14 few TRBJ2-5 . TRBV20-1 CSARTEDGQETQYF TGCAGTGCTAGAACCGAAGACGGACAAGAGACCCAGTACTTC
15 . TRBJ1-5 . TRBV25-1 CASTPDGDSNQPQHF TGTGCCAGCACCCCGGACGGAGATAGCAATCAGCCCCAGCATTTT
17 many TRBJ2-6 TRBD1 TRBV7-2 CASSRGTAASGANVLTF TGTGCCAGCAGCCGTGGGACAGCGGCCTCTGGGGCCAACGTCCTGACTTTC
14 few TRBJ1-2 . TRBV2 CASSESGRAAGYTF TGTGCCAGCAGTGAAAGTGGCAGGGCGGCTGGCTACACCTTC
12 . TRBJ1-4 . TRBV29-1 CSPPGTNEKLFF TGCAGCCCTCCCGGGACTAATGAAAAACTGTTTTTT
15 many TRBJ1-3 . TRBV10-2 CASNEGWGSGNTIYF TGCGCCAGCAATGAGGGTTGGGGATCTGGAAACACCATATATTTT
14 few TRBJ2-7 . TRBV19 CASRGGGGGYEQYF TGTGCCAGTAGGGGGGGAGGTGGAGGCTACGAGCAGTACTTC
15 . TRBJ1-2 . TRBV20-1 CSANDPGHPNYGYTF TGCAGTGCCAATGACCCAGGCCATCCGAACTATGGCTACACCTTC
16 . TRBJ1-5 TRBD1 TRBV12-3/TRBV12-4 CASSHGTGVMGQPQHF TGTGCCAGCAGCCATGGGACAGGGGTTATGGGTCAGCCCCAGCATTTT
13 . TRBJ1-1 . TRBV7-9 CASSRGIDTDAFF TGTGCCAGCAGCCGGGGAATCGACACTGACGCTTTCTTT
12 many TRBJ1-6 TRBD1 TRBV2 CASGQDRPPLHF TGTGCCAGCGGACAGGACAGGCCACCCCTCCACTTT
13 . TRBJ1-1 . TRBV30 CAWNARVASSSFF TGTGCCTGGAACGCCAGGGTCGCATCTTCGTCTTTCTTT
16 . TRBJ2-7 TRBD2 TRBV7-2 CASSLAPSGGSYEQYF TGTGCCAGCAGCTTAGCTCCTAGCGGGGGTTCCTACGAGCAGTACTTC
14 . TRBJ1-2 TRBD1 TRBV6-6 CASSPDRARNGYTF TGTGCCAGCAGTCCGGACAGGGCGAGAAATGGCTACACCTTC
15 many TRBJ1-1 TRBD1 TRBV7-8 CASSPTGTGGTEAFF TGTGCCAGCAGCCCCACCGGGACAGGGGGAACTGAAGCTTTCTTT
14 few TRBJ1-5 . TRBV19 CASSAGFVNQPQHF TGTGCCAGTAGTGCAGGCTTCGTCAATCAGCCCCAGCATTTT
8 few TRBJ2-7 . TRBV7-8 CASSSTVF TGTGCCAGCAGCTCTACAGTCTTC
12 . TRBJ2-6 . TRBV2 CASNGGANVLTF TGTGCCAGCAACGGGGGGGCCAACGTCCTGACTTTC
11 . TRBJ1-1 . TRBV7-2 CASRGRFEAFF TGTGCCAGCAGGGGGAGGTTCGAAGCTTTCTTT
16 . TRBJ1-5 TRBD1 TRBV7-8 CASSSAKGAGNQPQHF TGTGCCAGCAGCAGCGCGAAGGGGGCTGGCAATCAGCCCCAGCATTTT
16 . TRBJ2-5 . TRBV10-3 CASSYGPGSGEETQYF TGTGCCAGCAGTTATGGCCCCGGTAGTGGGGAAGAGACCCAGTACTTC
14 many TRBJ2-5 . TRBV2 CASSENGYQETQYF TGTGCCAGCAGTGAAAATGGGTACCAAGAGACCCAGTACTTC
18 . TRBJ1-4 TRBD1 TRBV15 CATSRDLAAGGSYEKLFF TGTGCCACCAGCAGAGATCTAGCGGCAGGGGGATCGTATGAAAAACTGTTTTTT
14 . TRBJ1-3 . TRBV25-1 CANAKDSSGNTIYF TGTGCGAACGCCAAGGACAGCTCTGGAAACACCATATATTTT
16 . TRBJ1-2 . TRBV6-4 CASSDSGRATNYGYTF TGTGCCAGCAGTGACTCGGGGCGTGCAACTAACTATGGCTACACCTTC
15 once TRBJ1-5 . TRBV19 CAWSEGKHSNQPQHF TGTGCCTGGAGTGAGGGGAAGCATAGCAATCAGCCCCAGCATTTT
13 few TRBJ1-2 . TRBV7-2 CASSLHLGGGYTF TGTGCCAGCAGCCTCCACCTCGGGGGTGGCTACACCTTC
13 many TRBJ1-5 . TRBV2 CASSSYSNQPQHF TGTGCCAGCAGTTCGTATAGCAATCAGCCCCAGCATTTT
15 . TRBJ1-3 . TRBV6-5 CAISYRGDSGNTIYF TGTGCCATCAGTTACCGCGGGGACTCTGGAAACACCATATATTTT
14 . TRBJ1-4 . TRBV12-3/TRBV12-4 CASTLRGGREKLFF TGTGCCAGCACCCTAAGGGGAGGACGGGAAAAACTGTTTTTT
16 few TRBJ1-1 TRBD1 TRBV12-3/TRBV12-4 CASSPGNRGGDTEAFF TGTGCCAGCAGTCCGGGAAACAGGGGAGGCGACACTGAAGCTTTCTTT